The clone carrying this T cell receptor (beta chain) was seen just once. This record belongs to a study of cytomegalovirus exposure and HLA in healthy donors. The PCR contained 60 Vbeta and 13 Jbeta primers. Profiling relied on immunoSEQ multiplex PCR, and the TCRdb table lists in-frame clones only, not all of them. The sample consists of roughly 120,000 clones, under 80% of them appearing once. Losses at the gene ends were 5 bases for V and 6 bases for J; bases not matched to a gene: 6. Germline loops: CDR1 SGHTA, CDR2 FQGTGA. CDR3 size: 13 residues. The chain recombines TRBV7-3 with TRBJ2-7, with 8 positions matching TRBD1. The clonotype originates from a woman aged 50 to 60 in good health and CMV-seropositive. The sequencing sample was made of PBMCs. CDR3: CASSAFDRGEQYF. In DNA, the CDR3 is TGTGCCAGCAGCGCTTTTGACAGGGGCGAGCAGTACTTC.